Listed below are T cell receptor beta chains from one sample, sequenced in a study of blood T cell repertoires in COVID-19. Using immunoSEQ multiplex PCR, the repertoire was profiled, and TCRdb retains in-frame clones only, with some absent. The data hold 150,000 to 200,000 clones, with 75% to 80% observed a single time. Sequences were obtained from peripheral blood. Source of these receptors: a woman aged 70-85 years with acute or convalescent COVID-19. Both conserved end residues are part of each CDR3.

>TRBV7-2
CASSLGYSPGELFF
>TRBV6-5
CASSSGTSGYNEQFF
>TRBV9
CASSVVDSDYGYTF
>TRBV30
CAWSGVVAGTGTTSTDTQYF
>TRBV2
CASNIGGSGQPQHF
>TRBV6-5
CASSYAGPLLSYGYTF
>TRBV11-1
CASSSGTGFSDTQYF
>TRBV25-1
CASSESGQATNTGELFF
>TRBV5-1
CASSGPSLAGFQETQYF
>TRBV3-1/TRBV3-2
CASSPTGTHNYGYTF
>TRBV18
CASSPPDRGRDQPQHF
>TRBV6-1
CASSEERRREGTGQPRGEQFF
>TRBV7-2
CASSNRQGQSPLHF
>TRBV6-1
CASGEDATSGSYEQYF
>TRBV25-1
CASSEESNTGELFF
>TRBV3-1/TRBV3-2
CASSQTALTSSYNSPLHF
>TRBV5-1
CASSLEEIALGYEQYF
>TRBV18
CASSPRLAGGDEQFF
>TRBV4-1
CASRVGRGGNTDTQYF
>TRBV27
CASSSPPLATDYYNEQFF
>TRBV7-9
CASSLGAAGTTDTQYF
>TRBV3-1/TRBV3-2
CASSQIRESEQYF
>TRBV21-1
CASSRVPGQGGKVETQYF
>TRBV28
CASSFTFGDRVSGTEAFF
>TRBV27
CASSLGRGGTDTQYF
>TRBV7-2
CASSLQGPNEKLFF
>TRBV12-3/TRBV12-4
CASRGTAYNEQFF
>TRBV2
CASSVERLAGAEEQYF
>TRBV12-5
CASGGLAGEGEQFF
>TRBV2
CASSGAGATYEQYF
>TRBV15
CATSRDFGNSNQPQHF
>TRBV12-3/TRBV12-4
CASSLAGGPGFF
>TRBV5-1
CASSLDSRSYGYTF
>TRBV27
CASSLEGQRDGREAFF
>TRBV7-9
CASRLRGPTDTQYF
>TRBV3-1/TRBV3-2
CASSQGLAGTWYF
>TRBV27
CASSSPGTEAYEQYF
>TRBV7-3
CASSLGPGIDGYTF
>TRBV6-2/TRBV6-3
CASSQGTYEQYF
>TRBV20-1
CSASIQAQNTEAFF
>TRBV19
CASNLEAGDGYGYTF
>TRBV11-3
CASSLRAPSSGSFHEQFF
>TRBV24-1
CATSDLRGSETGETQYF
>TRBV29-1
CSVTETGEGYGYTF
>TRBV5-1
CASSLDRLGLFF
>TRBV5-5
CASSLATTRSNQPQHF
>TRBV3-1/TRBV3-2
CASSRELFHSGNTIYF
>TRBV2
CASRLMSDEQFF
>TRBV29-1
CSVGGEENYGYTF
>TRBV28
CASRVTGTSASYEQYF